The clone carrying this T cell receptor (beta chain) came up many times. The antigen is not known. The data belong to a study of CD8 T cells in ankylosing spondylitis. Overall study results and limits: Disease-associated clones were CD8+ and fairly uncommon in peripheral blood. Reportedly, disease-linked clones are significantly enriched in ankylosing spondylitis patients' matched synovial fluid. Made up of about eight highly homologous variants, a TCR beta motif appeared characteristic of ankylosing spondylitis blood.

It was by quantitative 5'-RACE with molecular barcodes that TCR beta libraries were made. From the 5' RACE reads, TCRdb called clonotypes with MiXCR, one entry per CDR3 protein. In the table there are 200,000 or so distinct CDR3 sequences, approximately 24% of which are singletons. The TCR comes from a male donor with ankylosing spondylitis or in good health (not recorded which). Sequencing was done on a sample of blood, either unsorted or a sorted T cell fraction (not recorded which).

Here the CDR3 DNA reads TGTGCCACCAGTGATGGGCCAGGGGAAGATACGCAGTATTTT. Translating it yields CATSDGPGEDTQYF. The V call is TRBV24-1, the J call TRBJ2-3; D may be TRBD1 (6 bases). The CDR3 covers 14 residues. The germline CDR1 and CDR2 sequences are KGHDR and SFDVKD. V lost 3 bases to trimming and J lost 5 bases, with 11 bases between them.